The next 16 T cell receptor beta chains were all read from a single sample in a study of blood T cell repertoires in COVID-19. Sequenced by immunoSEQ multiplex PCR; TCRdb stores in-frame clones only, minus some. The sample lists roughly 200,000 clones, roughly four fifths occurring once. The sequenced material came from peripheral blood. The receptors shown here come from a man aged 45-60 years with active or convalescent COVID-19.

This chain connects TRBV5-4 to TRBJ2-7, with TRBD2 matching over 12 bases. This CDR3 has 17 amino acids. Germline CDR1 SGHNT, CDR2 YYREEE (reference sequence). V lost 0 bases, J lost 0 bases, and 4 bases stayed unmatched. The CDR3 loop reads CASSLGLAGESSYEQYF. CDR3 coding DNA: TGTGCCAGCAGCTTGGGACTAGCGGGGGAGAGCTCCTACGAGCAGTACTTC.

The chain recombines TRBV23-1 with TRBJ1-6; D ambiguous. TRBV23-1 is assigned to the ORF class and has an uncertain function. This CDR3 comprises 16 residues. V lost 1 base and J lost 9, with 16 bases in between. The CDR3 bases are TGCGCCAGCAGTCAATTCGTGGACGCGGAGGGTTCACCCCTCCACTTT. This encodes CASSQFVDAEGSPLHF.

CDR3 sequence: CASSRGGEQYF. The DNA for the CDR3 is TGTGCCAGCAGTCGAGGCGGAGAGCAGTACTTC. The V and J genes are TRBV6-5 and TRBJ2-7, with D uncertain. CDR1 MNHEY and CDR2 SVGAGI come from the germline V gene. The CDR3 consists of 11 residues. The V end lost 5 bases, the J end lost 7 bases, and 9 bases lay between the germline ends.

The gene calls are TRBV5-8 and TRBJ2-6; D not resolved. The V end lost 2 bases, the J end lost 1 base, and 7 bases lay between the germline ends. Germline V CDR1 and CDR2: SGHTS, YDEGEE. The CDR3 has 15 residues. The CDR3 nucleotides are TGTGCCAGCAGCTTTATTATTTCTGGGGCCAACGTCCTGACTTTC. Its translation: CASSFIISGANVLTF.

The chain is built from TRBV27 and TRBJ2-7; D might be TRBD1 (6 bases). V lost 6 bases and J lost 11, with 17 bases in between. In germline, CDR1 is MNHEY, CDR2 SMNVEV (reference sequence). The CDR3 totals 12 residues. The CDR3 DNA sequence: TGTGCCAGCAGCGATCACCGGGACACTGAGTACTTC. It is translated as CASSDHRDTEYF.

The CDR3, as DNA: TGTGCCAGCAGCGGTAGCGGGGGGCCCCAAGAGACCCAGTACTTC. Amino acids: CASSGSGGPQETQYF. The chain uses TRBV9 and TRBJ2-5; the match to TRBD2 covers 10 bases. The CDR3 length is 15 residues. Germline V gives CDR1 SGDLS, CDR2 YYNGEE. J lost 1 base, V lost 3 bases, and 3 bases had no gene match.

The chain recombines TRBV11-3 with TRBJ2-2; possible D gene TRBD1, 6 bases. There are 14 residues in the CDR3. The V gene's germline CDR1 is SGHNT and CDR2 YENEEA. With 1 base removed from V and 5 bases from J, the gap between germline ends came to 8 bases. The CDR3 loop is CASSLARGTGELFF. As DNA, the CDR3 is TGTGCCAGCAGCTTAGCGAGGGGGACCGGGGAGCTGTTTTTT.

The gene calls are TRBV7-9 and TRBJ2-7; unclear D gene. This CDR3 contains 12 residues. The V end was cut by 5 bases, the J end by 5 bases, with 10 bases between. Germline loops: CDR1 SEHNR, CDR2 FQNEAQ (reference sequence). The CDR3 sequence is CASSQTDDEQYF. Here the CDR3 DNA reads TGTGCCAGCAGCCAAACTGATGACGAGCAGTACTTC.

The chain carries TRBV5-1 and TRBJ2-7, with a possible D match to TRBD2 (6 bases). Germline V gives CDR1 SGHRS, CDR2 YFSETQ. The ends were cut back, 5 bases at V and 0 bases at J, with 15 bases in the middle. CDR3 length: 15 amino acids. Here the CDR3 reads CASRDRRAASYEQYF. Written as DNA, the CDR3 is TGCGCCAGCAGGGACCGGAGGGCGGCCTCCTACGAGCAGTACTTC.

V and J are TRBV6-5 and TRBJ1-2; 7 nucleotides align to TRBD1. The V gene end was trimmed by 6 bases and the J gene end by 7 bases; junction bases not matched to a gene: 5. Germline CDR1 MNHEY, CDR2 SVGAGI. The CDR3 covers 12 residues. CDR3 protein: CASSTGVGGYTF. The CDR3 nucleotides read TGTGCCAGCAGCACAGGGGTCGGTGGCTACACCTTC.

The chain is built from TRBV7-3 and TRBJ2-1, with TRBD2 identical over 11 bases. This CDR3 is built from 15 residues. CDR1 is SGHTA and CDR2 is FQGTGA in the germline V gene. V trimming: 6 bases; J trimming: 7 bases; junction bases outside the gene matches: 8. The CDR3, as DNA: TGTGCCAGCAGTCGACTAGCGGGGAAAGGGAATGAGCAGTTCTTC. The encoded protein is CASSRLAGKGNEQFF.

This rearrangement joins TRBV14 to TRBJ2-1, with 8 bases that match TRBD2. Germline V gene lookup returns CDR1 SGHDN and CDR2 FVKESK. The CDR3 loop spans 15 amino acids. V was pared by 0 bases and J by 8 bases, with 6 bases of the junction left unmatched. CDR3 in amino acids: CASSQEVSGDDEQFF. CDR3 DNA: TGTGCCAGCAGCCAAGAGGTTAGCGGGGATGATGAGCAGTTCTTC.

This clone was recorded many times. The V call is TRBV9, the J call TRBJ2-7; 7 bases fit TRBD1. The V gene end was trimmed by 6 bases and the J gene end by 0 bases; junction bases not matched to a gene: 6. This CDR3 has 14 residues. The germline gives CDR1 SGDLS, CDR2 YYNGEE. The CDR3 DNA reads TGTGCCAGCAACCGTGGACAGGACTCCTACGAGCAGTACTTC. It translates to CASNRGQDSYEQYF.

The chain combines TRBV6-5 with TRBJ2-7; possibly TRBD2 for D (6 bases). CDR3 length: 14 residues. CDR1 is MNHEY and CDR2 is SVGAGI in the germline V gene. V lost 10 bases to trimming and J lost 7 bases, with 23 bases between them. CDR3 DNA: TGTGCCAAACCCACAGCTGGCGGGGTAGGGGAGCAGTACTTC. Its protein is CAKPTAGGVGEQYF.

The chain has TRBV30 and TRBJ1-1, with D possibly TRBD1 on 5 matching bases. The CDR3 contains 12 residues. V gave up 1 base and J gave up 7 bases, with 10 bases separating them. Germline V gene data show CDR1 as GTSNPN and CDR2 as SVGIG (reference sequence). CDR3 bases: TGTGCCTGGAGTGCAGGGCCGATTGAAGCTTTCTTT. As protein: CAWSAGPIEAFF.

The chain uses TRBV5-1 and TRBJ2-3, with 16 bases matching TRBD2. The CDR3 covers 18 residues. In germline, CDR1 is SGHRS, CDR2 YFSETQ. V shed 3 bases, J shed 0 bases, and the junction held 4 bases outside the gene matches. CDR3 region: CASSSGLAGGWSTDTQYF. CDR3 nucleotide sequence: TGCGCCAGCAGCTCGGGACTAGCGGGGGGGTGGAGCACAGATACGCAGTATTTT.